This T cell receptor (beta chain) was documented in a study of blood T cell repertoires in COVID-19. Turning to the study itself: Samples of COVID-19 (acute and convalescent) were obtained from the United States, Italy and Spain. T cells, B-cell-depleted T cells, or PBMCs supplied cDNA or gDNA.

In its sample, this clone was seen once. The CDR3 runs to 15 residues. In the study's own analysis: Estimated nucleated cell counts came from reference gene primer amplification. The repertoire was sequenced with immunoSEQ multiplex PCR; TCRdb's copy has only in-frame clones and lacks some. From that table come the V and J calls and clone size; the DNA was used to work out D and trimming. The sample gives approximately 110,000 clones, approximately 90% of which show up once; around 1.2% is in the top ten. This TCR was sampled from a human donor in a cohort sampled during active COVID-19. V gene TRBV21-1 combines with J gene TRBJ1-2; the DNA was not used to check the table's D call, TRBD1. TRBV21-1 is a listed pseudogene. The sequenced sample was peripheral blood. The CDR3 sequence is CASSNKQGDSEGYTF. In DNA form, the CDR3 reads TGTGCCAGCAGCAATAAACAGGGGGATTCGGAGGGCTACACCTTC.